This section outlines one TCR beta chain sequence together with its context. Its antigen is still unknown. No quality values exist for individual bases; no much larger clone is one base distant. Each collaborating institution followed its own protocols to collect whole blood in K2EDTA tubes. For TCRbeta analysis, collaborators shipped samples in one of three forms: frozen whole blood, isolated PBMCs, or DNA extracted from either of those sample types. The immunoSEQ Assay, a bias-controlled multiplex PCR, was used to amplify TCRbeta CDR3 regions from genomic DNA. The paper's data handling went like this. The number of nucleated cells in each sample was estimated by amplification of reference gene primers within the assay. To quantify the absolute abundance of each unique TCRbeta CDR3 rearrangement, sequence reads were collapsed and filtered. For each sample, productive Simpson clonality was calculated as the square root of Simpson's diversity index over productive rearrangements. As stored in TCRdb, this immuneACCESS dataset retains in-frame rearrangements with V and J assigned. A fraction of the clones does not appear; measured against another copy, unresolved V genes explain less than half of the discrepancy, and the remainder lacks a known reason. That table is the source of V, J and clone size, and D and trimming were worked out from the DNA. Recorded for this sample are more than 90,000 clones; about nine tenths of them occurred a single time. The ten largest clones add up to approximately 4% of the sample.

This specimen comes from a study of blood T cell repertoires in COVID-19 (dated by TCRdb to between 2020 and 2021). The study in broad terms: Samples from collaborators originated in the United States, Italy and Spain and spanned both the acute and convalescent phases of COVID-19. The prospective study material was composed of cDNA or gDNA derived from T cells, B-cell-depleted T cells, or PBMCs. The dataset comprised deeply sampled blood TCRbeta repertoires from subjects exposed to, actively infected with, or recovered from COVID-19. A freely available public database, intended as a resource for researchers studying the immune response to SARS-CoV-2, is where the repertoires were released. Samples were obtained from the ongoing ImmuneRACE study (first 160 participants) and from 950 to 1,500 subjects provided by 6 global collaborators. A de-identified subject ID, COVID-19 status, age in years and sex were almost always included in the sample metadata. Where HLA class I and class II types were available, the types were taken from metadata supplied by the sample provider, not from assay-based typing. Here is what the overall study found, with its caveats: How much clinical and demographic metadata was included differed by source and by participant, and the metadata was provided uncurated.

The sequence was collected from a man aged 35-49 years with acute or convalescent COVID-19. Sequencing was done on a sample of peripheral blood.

The base sequence is TGTGCCAGCTCACCAGGAACTAGCTCCAATGAGCAGTTCTTC. Translated, this gives CASSPGTSSNEQFF. The rearrangement combines TRBV18 with TRBJ2-1, and perhaps TRBD2 as D gene, on 6 matching bases. V is pared back by 2 bases and J by 6 bases, with 11 bases lying between the germline termini. CDR1 KGHSH and CDR2 LQKENI were looked up in the germline V gene. Measured from the cysteine to the phenylalanine, the CDR3 is 14 residues long. Only CDR3 DNA is held: 42 bases, read in frame from base 1.